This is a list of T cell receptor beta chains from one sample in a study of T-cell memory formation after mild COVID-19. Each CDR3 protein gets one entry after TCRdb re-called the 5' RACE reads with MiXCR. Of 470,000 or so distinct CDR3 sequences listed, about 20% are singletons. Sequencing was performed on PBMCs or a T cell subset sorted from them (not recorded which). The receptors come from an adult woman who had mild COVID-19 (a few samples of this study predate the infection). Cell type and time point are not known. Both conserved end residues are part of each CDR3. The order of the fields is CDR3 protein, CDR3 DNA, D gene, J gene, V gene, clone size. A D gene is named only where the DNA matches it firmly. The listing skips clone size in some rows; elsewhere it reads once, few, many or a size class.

CDR3aa: CSVGSAVVSNYGYTF
CDR3nt: TGCAGCGTTGGATCCGCCGTGGTATCTAACTATGGCTACACCTTC
d_gene: NA
j_gene: TRBJ1-2
v_gene: TRBV29-1
abundance: few

CDR3aa: CASRHNGQGTEAFF
CDR3nt: TGCGCCAGCAGACACAACGGCCAGGGCACTGAAGCTTTCTTT
d_gene: NA
j_gene: TRBJ1-1
v_gene: TRBV5-1
abundance: few

CDR3aa: CSARDFGPTETYEQYF
CDR3nt: TGCAGTGCTAGAGACTTCGGACCGACAGAAACCTACGAGCAGTACTTC
d_gene: NA
j_gene: TRBJ2-7
v_gene: TRBV20-1
abundance: NA

CDR3aa: CSASLGLAGGIQETQYF
CDR3nt: TGCAGTGCTAGCCTCGGACTAGCGGGAGGCATTCAAGAGACCCAGTACTTC
d_gene: TRBD2
j_gene: TRBJ2-5
v_gene: TRBV20-1
abundance: NA

CDR3aa: CASSKPGHTGELFF
CDR3nt: TGTGCCAGCAGTAAGCCGGGACACACCGGGGAGCTGTTTTTT
d_gene: NA
j_gene: TRBJ2-2
v_gene: TRBV27
abundance: few

CDR3aa: CASRTAGGTNEKLFF
CDR3nt: TGTGCCAGCCGGACCGCGGGGGGAACTAATGAAAAACTGTTTTTT
d_gene: NA
j_gene: TRBJ1-4
v_gene: TRBV12-3/TRBV12-4
abundance: NA

CDR3aa: CASSPLWANNEQFF
CDR3nt: TGTGCCAGCAGCCCCCTGTGGGCGAACAATGAGCAGTTCTTC
d_gene: NA
j_gene: TRBJ2-1
v_gene: TRBV7-9
abundance: few

CDR3aa: CASSLGHLNTEAFF
CDR3nt: TGTGCCAGCAGCCTCGGGCACTTGAACACTGAAGCTTTCTTT
d_gene: NA
j_gene: TRBJ1-1
v_gene: TRBV3-1
abundance: NA

CDR3aa: CAIPGAGGVGNYGYTF
CDR3nt: TGTGCCATCCCGGGGGCAGGGGGCGTCGGTAACTATGGCTACACCTTC
d_gene: TRBD1
j_gene: TRBJ1-2
v_gene: TRBV10-3
abundance: NA

CDR3aa: CASSAGLAGVNEQFF
CDR3nt: TGTGCCAGCAGCGCCGGACTAGCGGGAGTCAATGAGCAGTTCTTC
d_gene: TRBD2
j_gene: TRBJ2-1
v_gene: TRBV9
abundance: NA

CDR3aa: CASSIVSPNTEAFF
CDR3nt: TGTGCCAGTAGTATAGTTTCCCCGAACACTGAAGCTTTCTTT
d_gene: NA
j_gene: TRBJ1-1
v_gene: TRBV19
abundance: NA

CDR3aa: CASSLAAREDYGYTF
CDR3nt: TGTGCCAGCAGTTTAGCGGCCAGGGAGGACTATGGCTACACCTTC
d_gene: NA
j_gene: TRBJ1-2
v_gene: TRBV12-3/TRBV12-4
abundance: NA

CDR3aa: CASSLFPERFYGYTF
CDR3nt: TGCGCCAGCAGCTTGTTCCCCGAGCGCTTCTATGGCTACACCTTC
d_gene: NA
j_gene: TRBJ1-2
v_gene: TRBV5-1
abundance: few

CDR3aa: CASSLASTDTQYF
CDR3nt: TGTGCCAGCAGCTTAGCCAGCACAGATACGCAGTATTTT
d_gene: NA
j_gene: TRBJ2-3
v_gene: TRBV5-1
abundance: many

CDR3aa: CSVEVGETEAFF
CDR3nt: TGCAGCGTAGAGGTGGGGGAAACTGAAGCTTTCTTT
d_gene: NA
j_gene: TRBJ1-1
v_gene: TRBV29-1
abundance: few

CDR3aa: CATSRDLAAGGNYGYTF
CDR3nt: TGTGCCACCAGCAGAGATCTTGCGGCAGGGGGGAACTATGGCTACACCTTC
d_gene: TRBD1
j_gene: TRBJ1-2
v_gene: TRBV15
abundance: NA

CDR3aa: CASSLIESGSQETQYF
CDR3nt: TGTGCCAGCAGCTTAATAGAGAGCGGGAGCCAAGAGACCCAGTACTTC
d_gene: TRBD2
j_gene: TRBJ2-5
v_gene: TRBV11-1
abundance: few

CDR3aa: CASSQDTVTGGVGELFF
CDR3nt: TGCGCCAGCAGCCAAGACACCGTGACAGGGGGCGTCGGGGAGCTGTTTTTT
d_gene: TRBD1
j_gene: TRBJ2-2
v_gene: TRBV4-1
abundance: few

CDR3aa: CSASIPQPVYSNQPQHF
CDR3nt: TGCAGTGCTAGTATCCCCCAACCAGTCTATAGCAATCAGCCCCAGCATTTT
d_gene: NA
j_gene: TRBJ1-5
v_gene: TRBV20-1
abundance: few

CDR3aa: CASSLGAGGTYEQYF
CDR3nt: TGCGCCAGCAGCTTGGGTGCAGGGGGTACCTACGAGCAGTACTTC
d_gene: TRBD1
j_gene: TRBJ2-7
v_gene: TRBV5-1
abundance: NA

CDR3aa: CSARPRGVTAEAFF
CDR3nt: TGCAGTGCTAGACCCCGAGGGGTGACAGCTGAAGCTTTCTTT
d_gene: NA
j_gene: TRBJ1-1
v_gene: TRBV20-1
abundance: few

CDR3aa: CASSYDRDRPKYEDTGELFF
CDR3nt: TGTGCCAGCAGTTACGACCGGGACAGGCCCAAGTACGAGGACACCGGGGAGCTGTTTTTT
d_gene: TRBD1
j_gene: TRBJ2-2
v_gene: TRBV6-2/TRBV6-3
abundance: few

CDR3aa: CASSYSQGVSTEAFF
CDR3nt: TGTGCCAGCAGTTACTCGCAGGGTGTGAGCACTGAAGCTTTCTTT
d_gene: NA
j_gene: TRBJ1-1
v_gene: TRBV6-5
abundance: few

CDR3aa: CASSLIPGQGAYEQYF
CDR3nt: TGTGCCAGTTCCCTAATCCCGGGACAGGGGGCTTACGAGCAGTACTTC
d_gene: TRBD1
j_gene: TRBJ2-7
v_gene: TRBV27
abundance: few

CDR3aa: CASSHTSGGAGEQFF
CDR3nt: TGTGCCAGCAGTCATACTAGCGGGGGGGCGGGTGAGCAGTTCTTC
d_gene: TRBD2
j_gene: TRBJ2-1
v_gene: TRBV2
abundance: NA

CDR3aa: CASSQASGRNSPLHF
CDR3nt: TGTGCCAGCAGCCAGGCCTCAGGGCGAAATTCACCCCTCCACTTT
d_gene: NA
j_gene: TRBJ1-6
v_gene: TRBV3-1
abundance: few

CDR3aa: CASSPTVVSYNSPLHF
CDR3nt: TGTGCCAGCTCACCGACAGTGGTCTCCTATAATTCACCCCTCCACTTT
d_gene: NA
j_gene: TRBJ1-6
v_gene: TRBV18
abundance: few

CDR3aa: CASSLSTGDSYGYTF
CDR3nt: TGTGCCAGCAGCCTCTCGACAGGGGACTCGTATGGCTACACCTTC
d_gene: TRBD1
j_gene: TRBJ1-2
v_gene: TRBV12-3/TRBV12-4
abundance: NA

CDR3aa: CASGRTTVTGELFF
CDR3nt: TGTGCCAGCGGTCGTACTACCGTCACCGGGGAGCTGTTTTTT
d_gene: NA
j_gene: TRBJ2-2
v_gene: TRBV2
abundance: few

CDR3aa: CASSYGSPPYNEQFF
CDR3nt: TGTGCCAGCAGTTACGGGAGCCCTCCTTACAATGAGCAGTTCTTC
d_gene: NA
j_gene: TRBJ2-1
v_gene: TRBV6-5
abundance: few

CDR3aa: CASSSLGGGIDEQYF
CDR3nt: TGTGCCAGCAGCTCACTGGGGGGGGGCATCGACGAGCAGTACTTC
d_gene: NA
j_gene: TRBJ2-7
v_gene: TRBV11-2
abundance: NA

CDR3aa: CASSLTGALNTEAFF
CDR3nt: TGTGCCAGCAGCTTAACTGGGGCCTTGAACACTGAAGCTTTCTTT
d_gene: NA
j_gene: TRBJ1-1
v_gene: TRBV7-3
abundance: NA